This T cell receptor beta chain derives from a study of regulatory T cells in long-lasting Graves disease. Germline V CDR1 and CDR2: MNHEY, SVGEGT. This CDR3 region has 20 residues. Study-level points and caveats: In persistent patients, shared public clonotypes (roughly 3,000) outnumbered those in new patients (around 1,000). It was in persistent disease that TRBV28, TRBJ1-2 and TRBJ2-5 were favored.

Libraries of TCR beta came from iRepertoire HTBI primers plus Arm-PCR of CDR3 regions. Each CDR3 protein is one row after TCRdb ran MiXCR on the multiplex PCR reads. The sample carries 410,000 or so distinct CDR3 sequences, about 16% recorded once. Time point meaning: newly diagnosed GD, antithyroid drugs for less than 3 months. Preparation of the TCR library used RNA extracted from PBMCs. This clonotype was counted only a few times. Its antigen remains unknown. Mismatch with germline at one junction end may stem from a read error. These data were also reused for a study on T cells in Graves' hyperthyroidism and ophthalmopathy. That study reports: Clonotypes that were expanded in thyroid above 0.001 mostly appeared in blood too.

The J gene is TRBJ2-4, the V gene TRBV6-2 or TRBV6-3, with 15 bases matching TRBD2. The sample here was peripheral blood mononuclear cells (PBMCs), taken at new diagnosis, from a patient treated with antithyroid drugs. The sequence was collected from a woman aged 25 to 39 with Graves disease. Written as DNA, the CDR3 is TGTGCCAGCAGTTACACCGGGACTAGCGGGAGGCCCCTAGCCAAAAACATTCAGCACTTC. Amino acids: CASSYTGTSGRPLAKNIQHF.